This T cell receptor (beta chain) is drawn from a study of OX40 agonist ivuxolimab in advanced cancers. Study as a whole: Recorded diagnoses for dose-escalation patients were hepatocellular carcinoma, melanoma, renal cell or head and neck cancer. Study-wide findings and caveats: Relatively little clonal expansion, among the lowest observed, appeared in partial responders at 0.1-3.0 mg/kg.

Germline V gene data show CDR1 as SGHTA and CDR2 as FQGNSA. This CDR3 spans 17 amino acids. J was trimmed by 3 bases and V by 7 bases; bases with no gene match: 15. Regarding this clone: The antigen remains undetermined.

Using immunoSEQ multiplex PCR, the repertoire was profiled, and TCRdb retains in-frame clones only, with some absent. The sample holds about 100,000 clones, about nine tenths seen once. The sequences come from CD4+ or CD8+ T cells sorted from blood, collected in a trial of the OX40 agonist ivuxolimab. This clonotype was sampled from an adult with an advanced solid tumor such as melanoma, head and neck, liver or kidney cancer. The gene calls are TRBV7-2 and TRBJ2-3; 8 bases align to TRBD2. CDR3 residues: CASTSIGGGAGTDTQYF. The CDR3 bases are TGTGCCAGCACTTCGATCGGGGGGGGCGCTGGGACAGATACGCAGTATTTT.